Following are 8 T cell receptor beta chains from one sample sequenced in a study of CD8 T cells in ankylosing spondylitis (dated by TCRdb to 2017 to 2019). Library construction relied on 5' RACE. The sequencing machine was an Illumina HiSeq 2500. The public reads were reprocessed in TCRdb via fastp at Q25 and MiXCR, keeping in-frame beta chains. Each record represents a unique CDR3 protein, reported with the most common genes and DNA among its rows. For this sample the table gives about 140,000 distinct CDR3 sequences, of which roughly 34% were detected only once. The top ten constitute approximately 5.9% of the sample. Sequencing used synovial fluid, either unsorted or a sorted T cell fraction (not recorded which). The receptors originated from a male donor with ankylosing spondylitis.

This clonotype was observed at least ten times. The V call is TRBV20-1, the J call TRBJ2-7, with TRBD2 matching over 8 bases. V lost 3 bases and J lost 6; bases outside the gene matches: 16. CDR1 and CDR2 (germline): DFQATT, SNEGSKA (reference sequence). There are 16 residues in the CDR3. The CDR3 region has the DNA TGCAGTGCTAGCCCGGGGAGCGGGAGTGTAAAACGCGAGCAGTACTTC. It codes for CSASPGSGSVKREQYF.

The rearrangement links TRBV6-5 to TRBJ1-1, with D possibly TRBD1 on 6 matching bases. Germline CDR1 is MNHEY and CDR2 is SVGAGI. The CDR3 spans 17 residues. Trimming took 4 bases from V and 3 from J, leaving 21 bases between them. In nucleotides, the CDR3 is TGTGCCAGCAGTTCCCGTCCACTCTCAGGGGCGCACACTGAAGCTTTCTTT. This gives the protein CASSSRPLSGAHTEAFF.

This clonotype was detected a few times. The chain recombines TRBV20-1 with TRBJ1-5; D is ambiguous. Trimming shortened V by 6 bases and J by 3 bases, and 12 bases separated the two germline ends. The CDR3 length is 13 residues. Germline V lookup: CDR1 DFQATT, CDR2 SNEGSKA (reference sequence). CDR3 sequence: CSAPAGSNQPQHF. The CDR3 coding sequence is TGCAGTGCACCAGCCGGCTCCAATCAGCCCCAGCATTTT.

In its sample, this clonotype was seen a few times. The chain employs TRBV5-1 and TRBJ2-2, with D perhaps matching TRBD1 (5 bases). CDR1 and CDR2 from the germline V gene are SGHRS and YFSETQ. This CDR3 contains 16 residues. Trimming took off 4 bases at V and 1 base at J, with 14 bases between the two ends. The CDR3 bases are TGCGCCAGCAGCCTCTTGGGGCCCAAGAACACCGGGGAGCTGTTTTTT. Protein: CASSLLGPKNTGELFF.

The rearrangement uses TRBV20-1 and TRBJ1-1; 7 nucleotides line up with TRBD1. The CDR3 runs to 15 residues. Germline V gene lookup returns CDR1 DFQATT and CDR2 SNEGSKA (reference sequence). Trimming took 3 bases from V and 4 from J; bases not matched to a gene: 11. The CDR3 loop is CSARVTQGQSTEAFF. The CDR3 nucleotides read TGCAGTGCTAGGGTAACACAGGGGCAAAGCACTGAAGCTTTCTTT.

This clonotype was observed at least ten times. The CDR3 DNA reads as TGTGCCAGCAGTGAAAGAACGAGCGGGGAGCTGTTTTTT. This encodes CASSERTSGELFF. The genes are TRBV25-1 and TRBJ2-2, with no clear D. This CDR3 has 13 amino acids. Germline CDR1 is MGHDK and CDR2 is SYGVNS. Trimming took off 2 bases at V and 7 bases at J, with 8 bases between the two ends.

The rearrangement uses TRBV6-2 or TRBV6-3 and TRBJ2-2; D unresolved. The length of the CDR3 is 13 residues. Germline CDR1 MNHEY, CDR2 SVGEGT. V was shortened by 8 bases and J by 4 bases, with 11 bases between the two germline ends. CDR3 DNA: TGTGCCAGCCGGAGTAGGGTCACCGGGGAGCTGTTTTTT. It translates to CASRSRVTGELFF.

This clonotype was seen a few times. This chain connects TRBV20-1 to TRBJ1-1, with TRBD1 matching over 9 bases. Germline trimming cut 3 bases from V and 5 bases from J; bases unmatched to any gene: 7. There are 14 residues in the CDR3. Looked up from germline, CDR1 is DFQATT and CDR2 is SNEGSKA (reference sequence). CDR3 nucleotides: TGCAGTGCTAGTTCGGGACAGGGAGTAACTGAAGCTTTCTTT. Its translation: CSASSGQGVTEAFF.